This T cell receptor beta chain was identified during a study of regulatory T cells in long-lasting Graves disease. Both iRepertoire HTBI primers and Arm-PCR of CDR3 regions were used to build the TCR beta libraries. MiXCR, run by TCRdb on the multiplex PCR reads, gives a single entry per CDR3 protein. Of approximately 380,000 distinct CDR3 sequences listed, more than 20% are singletons. The time point: persistent/refractory GD, antithyroid drugs over 5 years with positive TRAb. Isolated PBMC RNA provided the starting material for the TCR library. This clonotype was detected only a few times. Antigen unknown. Study-level results: Exclusively peripheral blood, rather than thyroid tissue, was studied.

The sequence derives from a female donor with Graves disease. The source was peripheral blood mononuclear cells (PBMCs), collected when the disease was refractory, from a patient treated with antithyroid drugs.

The CDR3 protein is CSVEPAIGGKGYGYTF. The CDR3 coding sequence is TGCAGCGTTGAACCGGCGATCGGGGGTAAAGGCTATGGCTACACCTTC. The chain combines TRBV29-1 with TRBJ1-2; a weak D match, TRBD1 (5 bases). The CDR3 has 16 amino acids. Germline V lookup: CDR1 SQVTM, CDR2 ANQGSEA. V was shortened by 2 bases and J by 4 bases, with 20 bases between the two germline ends.